This T cell receptor beta chain appears in the sequencing data of a study of T cell repertoires in cytomegalovirus infection. This clonotype has more than one count but fewer than ten. TCRdb re-called the reads through MiXCR, storing one row per CDR3 protein. The data contain about 600,000 distinct CDR3 sequences, roughly 24% of them singletons. CDR1 is SGHKS, CDR2 YYEKEE, per germline (reference sequence). This CDR3 contains 16 residues. V lost 5 bases, J lost 3 bases, and 10 bases stayed unmatched. This clonotype originated in a human donor in good health (CMV status not recorded). Some clones in this sample may be carry-over from other donors' samples. The sequenced material came from CD8+ T cells from PBMCs. The V and J genes are TRBV5-5 and TRBJ2-1; 8 bases map to TRBD1. CDR3 sequence: CASREIGQGIYNEQFF. The CDR3 region has the DNA TGTGCCAGCAGAGAAATAGGACAGGGAATCTACAATGAGCAGTTCTTC.